The 18 T cell receptor beta chains given below trace back to one sample, sequenced in a study of T cells in Graves' hyperthyroidism and ophthalmopathy. The CDR3 regions of TCR beta were amplified from RNA transcripts. HTBI primers were the set used in a first-round RT-PCR of the TCR CDR3. One entry per CDR3 protein, called by TCRdb with MiXCR from the multiplex PCR reads. The data show around 600,000 distinct CDR3 sequences, approximately 14% seen once. The sample comprised blood. These receptors originate from a woman younger than 35 with Graves' ophthalmopathy.

This chain connects TRBV12-3 or TRBV12-4 to TRBJ1-5; D is perhaps TRBD1 (5 bases). The CDR3 sequence is 14 residues long. Trimming shortened V by 3 bases and J by 7 bases, and 13 bases separated the two germline ends. CDR3 DNA: TGTGCCAGCAGTTTGGGGGTTTTATCACAGCCCCAGCATTTT. Amino acids: CASSLGVLSQPQHF.

This clonotype was observed at least ten times. CDR3 loop: CASSVEYGAVAEAFF. The CDR3 region has the DNA TGTGCCAGCAGTGTTGAATATGGGGCGGTGGCTGAAGCTTTCTTT. This chain uses TRBV6-1 with TRBJ1-1, with D possibly matching TRBD1 (5 bases). The CDR3 spans 15 residues. Germline values: CDR1 MNHNS, CDR2 SASEGT. Trimming removed 4 bases from V and 6 bases from J, with 18 bases in between.

This chain connects TRBV9 to TRBJ2-7, with TRBD2 identical over 9 bases. V gave up 1 base and J gave up 4 bases; unmatched junction bases: 9. The CDR3 consists of 16 residues. Germline CDR1 and CDR2: SGDLS and YYNGEE. In DNA form, the CDR3 reads TGTGCCAGCAGCGTAAGCGGGAGGTCCCTCTATTACGAGCAGTACTTC. This sequence encodes CASSVSGRSLYYEQYF.

CDR3 protein: CSALELKLAGDYNEQFF. In nucleotides, the CDR3 is TGCAGTGCCCTCGAGCTTAAACTAGCGGGGGATTACAATGAGCAGTTCTTC. The V call is TRBV20-1, the J call TRBJ2-1, with TRBD2 matching over 11 bases. Losses at the gene ends were 6 bases for V and 4 bases for J; bases not matched to a gene: 14. The CDR3 runs to 17 residues. Germline values: CDR1 DFQATT, CDR2 SNEGSKA (reference sequence).

This clonotype was counted ten times or more. The chain has TRBV7-2 and TRBJ2-7; 11 bases line up with TRBD1. CDR1 SGHTA and CDR2 FQGNSA come from the germline V gene. The CDR3 is 15 amino acids. The V gene end was trimmed by 5 bases and the J gene end by 3 bases; junction bases not matched to a gene: 6. The CDR3 protein is CASSPGQGAGYEQYF. CDR3 nucleotides: TGTGCCAGCAGCCCAGGACAGGGGGCGGGCTACGAGCAGTACTTC.

V usage is TRBV20-1 and J usage is TRBJ2-2; the match to TRBD2 covers 9 bases. V trimming: 1 base; J trimming: 5 bases; junction bases outside the gene matches: 2. CDR1 and CDR2 (germline): DFQATT, SNEGSKA (reference sequence). This CDR3 has 14 residues. DNA for the CDR3: TGCAGTGCTAGAGGGCTAGCGGGGACCGGGGAGCTGTTTTTT. Amino acid sequence: CSARGLAGTGELFF.

The sample holds many counts of this clonotype. The chain recombines TRBV24-1 with TRBJ1-1; D gene uncertain. CDR3 length: 13 amino acids. Trimming took off 2 bases at V and 8 bases at J, with 11 bases between the two ends. From germline, CDR1 is KGHDR and CDR2 SFDVKD. The CDR3 loop reads CATSDSDVKEAFF. DNA for the CDR3: TGTGCCACCAGTGATTCGGACGTCAAAGAAGCTTTCTTT.

This clonotype was counted ten times or more. The rearrangement links TRBV20-1 to TRBJ2-7; D not resolved. Trimming took off 2 bases at V and 4 bases at J, with 12 bases between the two ends. CDR1 and CDR2 (germline): DFQATT, SNEGSKA (reference sequence). CDR3 length: 13 amino acids. CDR3 bases: TGCAGTGCTAGACCTGGGAATCGGTACGAGCAGTACTTC. It encodes CSARPGNRYEQYF.

The genes are TRBV6-4 and TRBJ1-6; D uncertain. The CDR3 contains 15 residues. Germline CDR1 and CDR2: MRHNA and SNTAGT. V was clipped by 2 bases and J by 7 bases, with 12 bases between them. CDR3 in amino acids: CASSDKSWMNSPLHF. The CDR3 DNA follows: TGTGCCAGCAGTGACAAGTCTTGGATGAATTCACCCCTCCACTTT.

With regard to this clonotype: This may stem from a read error, because a much larger clone lies one nucleotide away. This chain's CDR3 is CASSQDAGPAGETQYF. CDR3 coding DNA: TGTGCCAGCAGCCAAGACGCCGGACCAGCAGGAGAGACCCAGTACTTC. The V and J genes are TRBV3-1 and TRBJ2-5; D gene uncertain. Germline-derived CDR1 and CDR2 are LGHDT and YNNKEL (reference sequence). This CDR3 is 16 amino acids long. Trimming cost V 0 bases and J 4 bases, with 15 bases left between them.

In its sample, this clonotype was seen many times. The V and J genes are TRBV5-6 and TRBJ2-3; 9 positions agree with TRBD1. Germline loops: CDR1 SGHDT, CDR2 YYEEEE. This CDR3 contains 14 residues. J lost 4 bases, V lost 4 bases, and 4 bases had no gene match. CDR3 sequence (DNA): TGTGCCAGCAGCCCCGGGACAGGGTCAGATACGCAGTATTTT. Translation: CASSPGTGSDTQYF.

The rearrangement links TRBV9 to TRBJ2-1; D gene unclear. The CDR3 spans 16 residues. Germline CDR1 is SGDLS and CDR2 is YYNGEE. V was pared by 0 bases and J by 2 bases, with 12 bases between. The CDR3 DNA sequence: TGTGCCAGCAGCGTAGCCCCCTTCGCGGCCTACAATGAGCAGTTCTTC. The encoded protein is CASSVAPFAAYNEQFF.

Note on this clonotype: With a much larger clone just one base away, this may be a read error. This chain joins TRBV27 and TRBJ1-4; tentative D call: TRBD1 (5 bases). There are 15 residues in the CDR3. The V gene lost 5 bases and the J gene lost 10 bases, with 20 bases spanning the gap. CDR1 is MNHEY and CDR2 is SMNVEV in the germline V gene (reference sequence). CDR3 nucleotide sequence: TGTGCCAGCAGTGCGATGGACATTCTCGGGCGAAAACTGTTTTTT. This codes for CASSAMDILGRKLFF.

This clonotype has more than one count but fewer than ten. This chain links TRBV28 with TRBJ1-2; D unclear. This CDR3 has 12 residues. The germline V gene has CDR1 MDHEN and CDR2 SYDVKM. Trimming took off 10 bases at V and 4 bases at J, with 13 bases between the two ends. DNA of the CDR3: TGTGCCACCAAGACGGGAAGCTATGGCTACACCTTC. It is translated as CATKTGSYGYTF.

There are a few counts of this clonotype. The chain is built from TRBV27 and TRBJ2-6; 11 bases are shared with TRBD1. In germline, CDR1 is MNHEY, CDR2 SMNVEV (reference sequence). This CDR3 has 14 residues. The trim removed 3 bases at V and 10 bases at J, leaving 2 bases unmatched. The DNA for the CDR3 is TGTGCCAGCAGTTTCCGGGACAGGGGGAACGTCCTGACTTTC. This gives the protein CASSFRDRGNVLTF.

The rearrangement links TRBV28 to TRBJ2-3, with D perhaps matching TRBD2 (5 bases). The germline gives CDR1 MDHEN, CDR2 SYDVKM. The CDR3 sequence is 15 residues long. Trimming stripped 5 bases from V and 6 bases from J, with 18 bases between. The CDR3 is CASSPPRGVVDTQYF. The CDR3 nucleotides read TGTGCCAGCAGTCCCCCTCGGGGAGTTGTGGATACGCAGTATTTT.

This chain connects TRBV19 to TRBJ1-2; D remains ambiguous. Germline CDR1 reads LNHDA; CDR2 reads SQIVND (reference sequence). The CDR3 consists of 17 residues. V was shortened by 0 bases and J by 4 bases, with 18 bases between the two germline ends. This CDR3 reads CASSIECRAGRTYGYTF. CDR3 in DNA: TGTGCCAGTAGTATAGAGTGCCGGGCAGGCAGAACCTATGGCTACACCTTC.

This chain links TRBV7-2 with TRBJ2-7; 8 nucleotides match TRBD2. CDR1 and CDR2 from the germline V gene are SGHTA and FQGNSA. The CDR3 has 14 residues. V gave up 5 bases and J gave up 3 bases; unmatched junction bases: 6. Written as DNA, the CDR3 is TGTGCCAGCAGCCCTTGGACTAGCAGCTACGAGCAGTACTTC. This gives the protein CASSPWTSSYEQYF.